This T cell receptor beta chain was captured in a study of sequential checkpoint blockade in melanoma. Treatment in this sample: randomized to nivolumab then ipilimumab (arm A) or the reverse (arm B). Between the trimmed V and J ends, which lost 5 bases and 5 bases, there was a span of 15 bases. This CDR3 is 14 amino acids long. Germline V gene sequence: CDR1 LNHDA, CDR2 SQIVND (reference sequence). The method was immunoSEQ multiplex PCR; TCRdb's version includes in-frame clones alone and lacks a portion of them. The sample has about 30,000 clones; 70% to 90% are singletons. The chain is built from TRBV19 and TRBJ2-5; tentative D call: TRBD2 (5 bases). This clonotype originated in a human donor with melanoma. The sequences come from CD8+ T cells sorted from blood (inferred from file names), collected from a patient given nivolumab and ipilimumab in sequence. The CDR3 DNA is TGTGCCAGTAGTGACCTGGCTAGCTTGGAGACCCAGTACTTC. Its protein product is CASSDLASLETQYF.